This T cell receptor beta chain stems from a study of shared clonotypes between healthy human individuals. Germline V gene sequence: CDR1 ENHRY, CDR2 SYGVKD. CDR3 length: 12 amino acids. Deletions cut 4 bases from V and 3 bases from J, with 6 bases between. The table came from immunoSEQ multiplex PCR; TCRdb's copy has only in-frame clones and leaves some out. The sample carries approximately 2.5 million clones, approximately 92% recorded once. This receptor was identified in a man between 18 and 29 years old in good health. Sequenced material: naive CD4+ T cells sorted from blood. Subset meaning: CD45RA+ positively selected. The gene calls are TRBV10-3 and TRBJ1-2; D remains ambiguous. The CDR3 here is CAISGSDYGYTF. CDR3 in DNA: TGTGCCATCAGTGGCTCGGACTATGGCTACACCTTC.